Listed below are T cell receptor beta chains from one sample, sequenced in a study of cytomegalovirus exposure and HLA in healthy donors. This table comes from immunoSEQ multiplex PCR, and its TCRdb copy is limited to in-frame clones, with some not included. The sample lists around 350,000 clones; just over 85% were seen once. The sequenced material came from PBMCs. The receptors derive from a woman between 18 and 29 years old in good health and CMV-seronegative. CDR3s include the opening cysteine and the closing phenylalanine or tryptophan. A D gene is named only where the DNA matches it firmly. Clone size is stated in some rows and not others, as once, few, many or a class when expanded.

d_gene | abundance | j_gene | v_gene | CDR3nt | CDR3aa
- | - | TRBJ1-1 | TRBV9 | TGTGCCAGCAGCGCTGGAGGGACTGAAGCTTTCTTT | CASSAGGTEAFF
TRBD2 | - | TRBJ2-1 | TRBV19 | TGTGCCAGTAGTATCGGTCTAGCGGGAGGGGTTGAGCAGTTCTTC | CASSIGLAGGVEQFF
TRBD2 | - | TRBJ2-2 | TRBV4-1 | TGCGCCAGCAGCCAAGGTCCTCCGGGACTAGCGGGAGGCCTTCCCACCGGGGAGCTGTTTTTT | CASSQGPPGLAGGLPTGELFF
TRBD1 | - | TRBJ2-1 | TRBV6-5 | TGTGCCAGCAGTCCGGACAGGGACCTAGCGCGTGAGCAGTTCTTC | CASSPDRDLAREQFF
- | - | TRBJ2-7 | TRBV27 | TGTGCCAGCAGTTTCAGTTCTGGAGCGGCCGAGCAGTACTTC | CASSFSSGAAEQYF
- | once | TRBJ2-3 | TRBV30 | TGTGCCTGGGCCTTAACAGGGACAGATACGCAGTATTTT | CAWALTGTDTQYF
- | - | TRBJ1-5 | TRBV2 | TGTGCCAGCAGTAGACAGGTGGATAGCAATCAGCCCCAGCATTTT | CASSRQVDSNQPQHF
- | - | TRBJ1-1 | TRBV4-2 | TGTGCCAGCAGCCAAGATTTGGGGCAGGGCCTAAAAGCTTTCTTT | CASSQDLGQGLKAFF
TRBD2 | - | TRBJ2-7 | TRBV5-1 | TGCGCCAGCAGCCTCACACCCGAGGCTAGCGGTACCCCCGAGCAGTACTTC | CASSLTPEASGTPEQYF
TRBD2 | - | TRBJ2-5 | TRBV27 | TGTGCCAGCAGTCCCCTTAGCGGGGGGGCGCAGACCCAGTACTTC | CASSPLSGGAQTQYF
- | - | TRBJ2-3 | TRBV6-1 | TGTGCCAGCAGTGAAAGGGGTAGGCGCACAGATACGCAGTATTTT | CASSERGRRTDTQYF
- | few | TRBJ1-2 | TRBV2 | TGTGCCAGCAGCTTAACAGGACCCTATGGCTACACCTTC | CASSLTGPYGYTF
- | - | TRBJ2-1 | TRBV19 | TGTGCCAGTAGTGCCTCTAGAGGTAATGAGCAGTTCTTC | CASSASRGNEQFF
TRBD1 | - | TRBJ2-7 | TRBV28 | TGTGCCAGCAGTCCAAACAGGGGGCGTCGCGAGCAGTACTTC | CASSPNRGRREQYF
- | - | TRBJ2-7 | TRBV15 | TGTGCCACCAGCAGCCCAGGGGACTACGAGCAGTACTTC | CATSSPGDYEQYF
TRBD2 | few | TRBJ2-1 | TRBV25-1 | TGTGCCAGCAGTGAAAGGGGACTAGCGGTTTACAATGAGCAGTTCTTC | CASSERGLAVYNEQFF
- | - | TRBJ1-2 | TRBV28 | TGTGCCAGCAGTTTACCCGCTACAGGGAACTATGGCTACACCTTC | CASSLPATGNYGYTF
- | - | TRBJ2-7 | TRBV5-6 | TGTGCCAGCAGCACTGGTTACGAGCAGTACTTC | CASSTGYEQYF
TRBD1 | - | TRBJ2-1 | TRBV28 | TGTGCCAGCTTAACGACAGGGTCCTCCTACAATGAGCAGTTCTTC | CASLTTGSSYNEQFF
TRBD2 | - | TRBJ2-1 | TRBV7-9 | TGTGCCAGCAGCTTTCTACGGGAGGCAGACAATGAGCAGTTCTTC | CASSFLREADNEQFF
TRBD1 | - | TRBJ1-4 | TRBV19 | TGTGCCAGTAGCCCATTGGACAGGGAAAATGAAAAACTGTTTTTT | CASSPLDRENEKLFF
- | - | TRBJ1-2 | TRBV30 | TGTGCCTGGAGTACAGGGTACTATGGCTACACCTTC | CAWSTGYYGYTF
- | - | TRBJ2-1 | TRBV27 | TGTGCCAGCAGCTTAGGGGCGACTCCCCAGTTCTTC | CASSLGATPQFF
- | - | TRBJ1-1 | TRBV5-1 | TGCGCCAGCAGCGGGACACCTAGCCCTGTGAACACTGAAGCTTTCTTT | CASSGTPSPVNTEAFF
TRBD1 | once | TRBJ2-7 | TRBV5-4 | TGTGCCAGCAGCAGTACAGGGGCCGAAACCGAGCAGTACTTC | CASSSTGAETEQYF
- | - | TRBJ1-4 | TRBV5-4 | TGTGCCAGCAGCTTGGGAACAGGAGCTAATGAAAAACTGTTTTTT | CASSLGTGANEKLFF
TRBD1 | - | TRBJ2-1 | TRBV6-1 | TGTGCCAGCATCCAGGACAGGGGCTACAATGAGCAGTTCTTC | CASIQDRGYNEQFF
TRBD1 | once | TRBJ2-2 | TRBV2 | TGTGCCAGCAGGACAGGGGTTCCCGGGGAGCTGTTTTTT | CASRTGVPGELFF
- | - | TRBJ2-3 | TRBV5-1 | TGCGCCAGCAGCTTGCAGGGCAGTCCAGATACGCAGTATTTT | CASSLQGSPDTQYF
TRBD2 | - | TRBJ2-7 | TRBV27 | TGTGCCAGCAGTCTCGGGACTAGCGGGTACGAGCAGTACTTC | CASSLGTSGYEQYF
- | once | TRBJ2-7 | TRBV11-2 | TGTGCCAGCAGCTCCGCGCCGGGCGGGCACTACGAGCAGTACTTC | CASSSAPGGHYEQYF
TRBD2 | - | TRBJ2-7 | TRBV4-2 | TGTGCCAGCAGCCAAGAAGGGAGCGGGAGTTCCTACGAGCAGTACTTC | CASSQEGSGSSYEQYF
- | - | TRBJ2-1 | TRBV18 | TGTGCCAGCTCACTGGGCAAGGCCTCCTACAATGAGCAGTTCTTC | CASSLGKASYNEQFF
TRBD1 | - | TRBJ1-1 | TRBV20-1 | TGCAGTGCTCACAGGGGGCGAGGAGCTTTCTTT | CSAHRGRGAFF
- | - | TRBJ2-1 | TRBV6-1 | TGTGCCAGCAGTGAAGCGCGCCCAAGGGGGCAGTTCTTC | CASSEARPRGQFF
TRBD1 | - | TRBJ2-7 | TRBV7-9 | TGTGCCAGCAGCTCTCCTCTGAGGGGACAGTCCTCCTACGAGCAGTACTTC | CASSSPLRGQSSYEQYF
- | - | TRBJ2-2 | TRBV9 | TGTGCCAGCAGCTCCAGGGTAACCGGGGAGCTGTTTTTT | CASSSRVTGELFF
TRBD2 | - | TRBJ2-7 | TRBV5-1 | TGCGCCAGCAGCTCGCGGACTAGCGGGGGTATCGGGGACTACGAGCAGTACTTC | CASSSRTSGGIGDYEQYF
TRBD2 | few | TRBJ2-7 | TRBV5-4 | TGTGCCAGCAGCTTGACCGGGAGGGCCGCCGAGCAGTACTTC | CASSLTGRAAEQYF
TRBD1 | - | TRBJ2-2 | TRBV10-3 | TGTGCCGTACGCAGCGGCACAGGGGAATCCGGGGAGCTGTTTTTT | CAVRSGTGESGELFF
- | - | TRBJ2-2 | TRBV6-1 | TGTGCCAGCAGTGTTCCAGGCAGCGGGGAGCTGTTTTTT | CASSVPGSGELFF
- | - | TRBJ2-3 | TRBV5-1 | TGCGCCAGCCGTCCAGGGCGCATCACAGATACGCAGTATTTT | CASRPGRITDTQYF
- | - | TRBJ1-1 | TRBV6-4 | TGTGCCAGCAGTAGAAGACAGGTGATGAACACTGAAGCTTTCTTT | CASSRRQVMNTEAFF
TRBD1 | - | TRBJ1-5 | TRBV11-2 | TGTGCCAGCAGCCCTATGGGACAGGGCGATCAGCCCCAGCATTTT | CASSPMGQGDQPQHF